This TCR beta chain emerged from a study of cytomegalovirus exposure and HLA in healthy donors. Overall study findings and caveats: Sequencing likely generated an artifact that appeared as a cluster of highly shared sequence variants. HLA alleles were associated with roughly 15,000 TCR beta sequences in a later analysis at 0.05 false discovery rate.

The CDR3 is 15 residues long. V was cut by 0 bases and J by 0 bases, with 6 bases left in between. Germline V CDR1 and CDR2: LNHDA, SQIVND (reference sequence). For this clone: Its target is not known.

The PCR used 60 Vbeta and 13 Jbeta primers. Only in-frame clones appear in the TCRdb table, and some are missing; sequencing was by immunoSEQ multiplex PCR. Here the sample spans 150,000 to 250,000 clones, 70% to 80% being singletons. Material: PBMCs. This chain joins TRBV19 and TRBJ1-3; no reliable D call. The receptor was isolated from a woman aged 25 to 39 in good health and CMV-seropositive. The CDR3 protein is CASSIDGNSGNTIYF. In DNA, the CDR3 is TGTGCCAGTAGTATAGACGGGAACTCTGGAAACACCATATATTTT.